The subject of this entry is one T cell receptor beta chain. Both 60 Vbeta primers and 13 Jbeta primers went into the PCR. Method: immunoSEQ multiplex PCR; TCRdb's copy keeps in-frame clones and lacks some. The repertoire consists of about 82,000 clones, with roughly 80% occurring once and the leading ten covering 3% to 3.5%. The germline gives CDR1 SGHTA, CDR2 FQGNSA. The CDR3 is 14 amino acids. The J segment lost 10 bases and the V segment lost 1 base, leaving 8 bases of the junction unmatched. This record belongs to a study of cytomegalovirus exposure and HLA in healthy donors. The origin of this receptor is a man over 45 in good health and CMV-seronegative. The rearrangement joins TRBV7-2 to TRBJ1-1; 8 bases are shared with TRBD1. Sequenced sample: PBMCs. The CDR3 DNA reads TGTGCCAGCAGCTTAGACATTTCAGGGGGCATAGCTTTCTTT. Amino acids: CASSLDISGGIAFF.